Sequencing of this TCR beta chain was carried out in a study of T cells in pancreatic ductal adenocarcinoma. Findings and limits, study-wide: Tumor and blood clonality did not differ significantly, about 0.1 versus 0.07. The resected cohort was biased toward the minority with early-stage disease. Tumors hold more CD45RO+ effector T cells, which may bias toward lower diversity. Blood had more productive templates and approximately 8-fold more unique clonotypes than tumor.

Using immunoSEQ multiplex PCR, the repertoire was profiled, and TCRdb retains in-frame clones only, with some absent. The data hold more than 2,500 clones, with 70% to 80% observed a single time. The CDR3 is 15 amino acids. V dropped 6 bases and J dropped 3; count of bases not matched to a gene: 11. Germline V gene data show CDR1 as MDHEN and CDR2 as SYDVKM. No neoadjuvant therapy was given to the selected pancreatic ductal adenocarcinoma patients before their surgery. The count of this clone is one. Its target is not known. The chain uses TRBV28 and TRBJ2-7; 7 bases are shared with TRBD1. The receptor comes from a human donor with pancreatic ductal adenocarcinoma. Sequencing was carried out using pancreatic tumor tissue. Written as DNA, the CDR3 is TGTGCCAGCAGATCCCCGGGACAGATAAACTACGAGCAGTACTTC. Protein sequence: CASRSPGQINYEQYF.